This is a list of T cell receptor beta chains from one sample in a study of blood T cells in healthy people across ages. TCRdb redid the calling of the 5' RACE reads with MiXCR, one entry per CDR3 protein. The data show approximately 670,000 distinct CDR3 sequences, roughly 41% seen once. What was sequenced was blood. The receptor set was obtained from a man older than 75 in good health. The CDR3 runs from the conserved cysteine through the conserved F or W. Each record gives: J gene, V gene, CDR3 protein.

>TRBJ2-2|TRBV7-2
CASSTISGTNTGELFF
>TRBJ2-6|TRBV4-3
CASSLRRADRRYSSGANVLTF
>TRBJ2-1|TRBV20-1
CSAHRDWRYNEQFF
>TRBJ2-3|TRBV20-1
CSARLTNRVSASSTDTQYF
>TRBJ2-5|TRBV12-3/TRBV12-4
CASQRGVRFQETQYF
>TRBJ1-1|TRBV7-9
CASSLQGSGEAFF
>TRBJ2-7|TRBV20-1
CSASNARDRGFSKQYF
>TRBJ2-5|TRBV28
CASSPPGTLQETQYF
>TRBJ2-5|TRBV28
CASKNRDREIQETQYF
>TRBJ2-7|TRBV6-2/TRBV6-3
CASSGTSSGSYEQYF
>TRBJ2-5|TRBV4-2
CASSQEEGTREQYF
>TRBJ2-3|TRBV4-2
CASSQDWVRTSGSTDTQYF
>TRBJ2-1|TRBV20-1
CGARDERNLYNEQFF
>TRBJ2-1|TRBV29-1
CAGGASYNEQFF
>TRBJ1-6|TRBV5-6
CASSPQRHNSPLHF
>TRBJ2-1|TRBV12-3/TRBV12-4
CASSLAGQLGFF
>TRBJ1-2|TRBV28
CASSDRDGYTF
>TRBJ2-7|TRBV4-2
CASSRDLAGGYEQYF
>TRBJ2-5|TRBV7-3
CASSLTTTGETQYF
>TRBJ1-1|TRBV29-1
CSVGSETVNTEAFF
>TRBJ2-3|TRBV12-3/TRBV12-4
CASSFGQGGHADTQYF
>TRBJ2-3|TRBV11-2
CASSLQTRRAADTQYF
>TRBJ2-5|TRBV7-2
CASSLDVIQETQYF
>TRBJ1-4|TRBV29-1
CSVRQGREKLFF
>TRBJ2-1|TRBV4-3
CASRKGTHRSSYNEQFF
>TRBJ1-2|TRBV20-1
CSANRDRGYGYTF
>TRBJ2-2|TRBV6-5
CASSYTGRTRNTGELFF
>TRBJ2-5|TRBV29-1
CSVLLAGGPLTQYF
>TRBJ1-2|TRBV10-3
CAISTDRGPHGYTF
>TRBJ2-7|TRBV25-1
CTSRDSGTSGGLTLYEQYF
>TRBJ2-1|TRBV7-2
CASRRGSSYNEQFF
>TRBJ1-2|TRBV25-1
CASSESSGQGRTQGYTF
>TRBJ2-4|TRBV7-2
CASSPWTGSKNIQYF
>-|TRBV6-6
CASRGEGTGNEQYF
>TRBJ2-4|TRBV12-3/TRBV12-4
CASSLSTSGKNIQYF
>TRBJ2-3|TRBV20-1
CSARDLTSTDTQYF
>TRBJ2-1|TRBV20-1
CSARDLPGPQPNEQFF
>TRBJ2-5|TRBV7-2
CASSPSGRSVRETQYF
>TRBJ2-1|TRBV11-3
CASSWEIGGQNEQFF
>TRBJ2-3|TRBV29-1
CSVEAGQGTDTQYF
>TRBJ1-2|TRBV5-1
CASSSDPSRGPYGYTF
>TRBJ2-5|TRBV5-1
CASSLEESGIAETQYF
>TRBJ2-7|TRBV7-2
CASSLVSGQLSYEQYF
>TRBJ2-3|TRBV6-4
CASSREPSTDTQYF
>TRBJ2-5|TRBV25-1
CASSEFRGTSLTEQYF